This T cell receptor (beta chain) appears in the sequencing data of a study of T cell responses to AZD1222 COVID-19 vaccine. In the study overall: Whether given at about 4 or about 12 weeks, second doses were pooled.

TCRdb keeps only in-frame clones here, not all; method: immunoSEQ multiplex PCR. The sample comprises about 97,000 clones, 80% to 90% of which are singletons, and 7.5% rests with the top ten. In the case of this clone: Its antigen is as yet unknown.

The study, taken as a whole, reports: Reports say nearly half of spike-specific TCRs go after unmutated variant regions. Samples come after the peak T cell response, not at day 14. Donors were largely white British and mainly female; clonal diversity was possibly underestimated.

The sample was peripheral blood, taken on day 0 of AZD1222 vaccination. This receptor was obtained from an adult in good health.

The DNA of the CDR3 is TGTGCCAGCAGCGCGGGGGGGCACGGTGAGCAGTTCTTC. It is translated as CASSAGGHGEQFF. The chain joins TRBV7-2 to TRBJ2-1; 9 bases match TRBD2. Germline V gene lookup returns CDR1 SGHTA and CDR2 FQGNSA. The CDR3 spans 13 residues. Trimming cost V 5 bases and J 9 bases; bases outside gene matches: 5.